A single sample is the source of the 17 T cell receptor beta chains below, sequenced in a study of blood T cell repertoires in COVID-19. Profiled with immunoSEQ multiplex PCR; TCRdb holds only in-frame clones, not every one. The sample consists of 50,000 to 55,000 clones, roughly four fifths of them appearing once. The specimen sequenced was peripheral blood. Every receptor here comes from a human donor in a cohort sampled during active COVID-19.

J is TRBJ1-3 and V is TRBV6-2 or TRBV6-3; 9 nucleotides match TRBD1. The length of the CDR3 is 17 residues. In germline, CDR1 is MNHEY, CDR2 SVGEGT. J was trimmed by 3 bases and V by 6 bases; bases with no gene match: 12. CDR3 sequence (DNA): TGTGCCAGCAGCCGAAGACAGGGGGGAAGTGGTGGAAACACCATATATTTT. This encodes CASSRRQGGSGGNTIYF.

The chain combines TRBV12-3 or TRBV12-4 with TRBJ2-1; no clear D. The CDR3 loop spans 11 amino acids. The ends were cut back, 6 bases at V and 9 bases at J, with 9 bases in the middle. CDR3 sequence (DNA): TGTGCCAGCAGAGATTTCGGTGAGCAGTTCTTC. Its protein is CASRDFGEQFF.

This clone appeared once. V and J are TRBV5-1 and TRBJ2-3, with D unresolved. Deletions cut 4 bases from V and 2 bases from J, with 14 bases between. The CDR3 is 15 residues long. Germline values: CDR1 SGHRS, CDR2 YFSETQ. This chain's CDR3 is CASSPPATNTDTQYF. The CDR3 DNA follows: TGCGCCAGCAGCCCGCCTGCGACAAACACAGATACGCAGTATTTT.

V and J are TRBV18 and TRBJ1-5; D gene unclear. This CDR3 region has 17 residues. Between the trimmed V and J ends, which lost 3 bases and 1 base, there was a span of 16 bases. In germline, CDR1 is KGHSH, CDR2 LQKENI. The CDR3 sequence: CASSPSARVRSNQPQHF. The CDR3 coding sequence is TGTGCCAGCTCACCCTCGGCGCGGGTTAGGAGCAATCAGCCCCAGCATTTT. Complete variable domain (other parts from reference TRBV18 and TRBJ1-5): NAGVMQNPRHLVRRRGQEARLRCSPMKGHSHVYWYRQLPEEGLKFMVYLQKENIIDESGMPKERFSAEFPKEGPSILRIQQVVRGDSAAYFCASSPSARVRSNQPQHFGDGTRLSIL.

V is TRBV18 and J is TRBJ1-5, with D perhaps matching TRBD1 (5 bases). The CDR3 contains 13 residues. The germline V gene encodes CDR1 KGHSH and CDR2 LQKENI. Trimming left V 5 bases short and J 6 bases short, with 11 bases between. CDR3 in amino acids: CASSEWTSQPQHF. The CDR3 region has the DNA TGTGCCAGCTCAGAATGGACAAGTCAGCCCCAGCATTTT.

The chain has TRBV7-2 and TRBJ1-4; D is undetermined. This CDR3 contains 19 residues. V was trimmed by 2 bases and J by 0 bases, leaving 19 bases between them. Per the germline V gene, CDR1 is SGHTA and CDR2 is FQGNSA. The CDR3 sequence: CASSLSPRSGRATNEKLFF. The CDR3 region has the DNA TGTGCCAGCAGCTTATCCCCCCGGAGCGGGAGGGCAACTAATGAAAAACTGTTTTTT.

The CDR3 DNA reads TGTGCCAGCAGTGAAGCGCAGGGGGCGTTAGACACTGAAGCTTTCTTT. Its protein is CASSEAQGALDTEAFF. The V gene is TRBV2, the J gene TRBJ1-1, with 8 bases that match TRBD1. CDR3 length equals 16 residues. Germline CDR1 SNHLY, CDR2 FYNNEI. V was clipped by 0 bases and J by 3 bases; unmatched bases: 6.

The chain is built from TRBV30 and TRBJ2-5, with D unresolved. With 3 bases removed from V and 5 bases from J, the gap between germline ends came to 10 bases. Germline V gene lookup returns CDR1 GTSNPN and CDR2 SVGIG (reference sequence). The CDR3 length is 12 residues. CDR3 coding DNA: TGTGCCTGGAGCCCTACGAGGGAGACCCAGTACTTC. Encoded protein: CAWSPTRETQYF.

A single count supports this clone. The chain carries TRBV7-2 and TRBJ2-7, with D hard to call. CDR3 size: 14 residues. The V end was cut by 3 bases, the J end by 6 bases, with 15 bases between. From germline, CDR1 is SGHTA and CDR2 FQGNSA. CDR3 in DNA: TGTGCCAGCAGCTTTAGCCTATTATCCGGCGAGCAGTACTTC. Protein sequence: CASSFSLLSGEQYF. Together with reference TRBV7-2 and TRBJ2-7, the CDR3 gives the full variable domain: GAGVSQSPSNKVTEKGKDVELRCDPISGHTALYWYRQSLGQGLEFLIYFQGNSAPDKSGLPSDRFSAERTGGSVSTLTIQRTQQEDSAVYLCASSFSLLSGEQYFGPGTRLTVT.

The chain links TRBV4-2 to TRBJ2-2; D is undetermined. The CDR3 consists of 12 residues. Trimming pared 8 bases from V and 8 bases from J, leaving 12 bases between. Germline CDR1 LGHNA, CDR2 YNFKEQ. The DNA of the CDR3 is TGTGCCAGCGGGCCTTCACCGGGGGAGCTGTTTTTT. Translation gives CASGPSPGELFF.

J is TRBJ2-7 and V is TRBV6-1, with D unclear. Germline CDR1 MNHNS, CDR2 SASEGT. Deletions cut 2 bases from V and 5 bases from J, with 7 bases between. This CDR3 spans 12 amino acids. CDR3 in amino acids: CASSESSDEQYF. In DNA form, the CDR3 reads TGTGCCAGCAGTGAATCCTCGGACGAGCAGTACTTC.

The chain has TRBV6-5 and TRBJ2-3; TRBD1 aligns across 8 bases. Looked up from germline, CDR1 is MNHEY and CDR2 is SVGAGI. V gave up 4 bases and J gave up 6 bases; unmatched junction bases: 9. The CDR3 is 15 residues long. CDR3 protein: CASSFRGQAADTQYF. CDR3 in DNA: TGTGCCAGCAGTTTCAGGGGACAGGCGGCGGATACGCAGTATTTT.

This chain connects TRBV6-2 or TRBV6-3 to TRBJ2-7, with D possibly TRBD1 on 6 matching bases. The V end lost 0 bases, the J end lost 1 base, and 13 bases lay between the germline ends. CDR3 length: 16 amino acids. The V gene's germline CDR1 is MNHEY and CDR2 SVGEGT. The CDR3 bases are TGTGCCAGCAGTTACTCAGGCAGGGGCGCTTCCTACGAGCAGTACTTC. This codes for CASSYSGRGASYEQYF.

V and J are TRBV5-1 and TRBJ2-5; 8 bases line up with TRBD1. The CDR3 is 15 residues long. Germline lookup yields CDR1 SGHRS and CDR2 YFSETQ. Trimming at V came to 3 bases and at J to 3 bases, leaving 7 bases not matched to a gene. The CDR3 nucleotides read TGCGCCAGCAGCTGGACAGGGACGCCCAAAGAGACCCAGTACTTC. It yields the protein CASSWTGTPKETQYF.

Only one count was recorded for this clone. The chain joins TRBV24-1 to TRBJ2-1; maybe TRBD2 (5 bases). Germline V gene lookup returns CDR1 KGHDR and CDR2 SFDVKD. V was cut by 3 bases and J by 4 bases, with 15 bases left in between. The CDR3 contains 16 residues. DNA of the CDR3: TGTGCCACCAGTGATCCCCAAGCGGAGAATTACAATGAGCAGTTCTTC. It specifies CATSDPQAENYNEQFF.

The chain couples TRBV29-1 to TRBJ1-4, with D perhaps TRBD1 (5 bases). Trimming stripped 7 bases from V and 10 bases from J, with 25 bases between. The V gene's germline CDR1 is SQVTM and CDR2 ANQGSEA. The CDR3 sequence is 15 residues long. As DNA, the CDR3 is TGCAGCGCTAGAGGGTCCACGGGGGTATCGGGAAAACTGTTTTTT. Its translation: CSARGSTGVSGKLFF.

In this sample, this clone turned up once. The CDR3 loop reads CASSYPAEGQRGQYF. The CDR3 nucleotides read TGTGCCAGCAGTTACCCGGCCGAGGGTCAACGAGGCCAGTACTTC. This chain links TRBV6-2 or TRBV6-3 with TRBJ2-5, with D maybe TRBD2 (5 bases). Germline V CDR1 and CDR2: MNHEY, SVGEGT. This CDR3 spans 15 amino acids. The V end lost 2 bases, the J end lost 10 bases, and 20 bases lay between the germline ends.